A single sample gave rise to the 9 T cell receptor beta chains below, sequenced in a study of T-cell reconstitution after alpha-beta-depleted transplantation in children. Preparation of the TCRbeta library involved a method that used unique molecular identifiers. One entry per CDR3 protein, called by TCRdb with MiXCR from the PCR reads. This table holds 610,000 or so distinct CDR3 sequences, 20% to 30% found once. Sample: PBMCs, taken before TCRalphabeta/CD19-depleted stem cell transplant. The receptors derive from a boy in the first two years of life with Wiskott-Aldrich syndrome, due to receive a stem cell transplant.

This clonotype has just a few counts. The chain uses TRBV5-1 and TRBJ2-1; 10 nucleotides match TRBD2. Germline trimming cut 4 bases from V and 2 bases from J; bases unmatched to any gene: 6. CDR3 size: 16 residues. CDR1 and CDR2 (germline): SGHRS, YFSETQ. This CDR3 is CASSLGLADAYNEQFF. In DNA form, the CDR3 reads TGCGCCAGCAGCCTTGGACTAGCGGATGCCTACAATGAGCAGTTCTTC.

This rearrangement joins TRBV20-1 to TRBJ2-7; TRBD1 matches 12 bases. The CDR3 contains 12 residues. Germline CDR1 and CDR2: DFQATT and SNEGSKA (reference sequence). The J segment lost 9 bases and the V segment lost 7 bases, leaving 7 bases of the junction unmatched. The CDR3 DNA reads as TGCAGTGTGCCGGGACAGGGGGCTGTGCAGTACTTC. The encoded protein is CSVPGQGAVQYF.

The V gene is TRBV28, the J gene TRBJ2-5; possible D gene TRBD2, 5 bases. The ends were cut back, 3 bases at V and 2 bases at J, with 13 bases in the middle. There are 15 residues in the CDR3. Germline V gene data show CDR1 as MDHEN and CDR2 as SYDVKM. The CDR3 region has the DNA TGTGCCAGCAGTTTGGTCCAGCGGAGACAAGAGACCCAGTACTTC. Its protein is CASSLVQRRQETQYF.

This clonotype was seen only a few times. The chain employs TRBV15 and TRBJ2-7, with 9 bases aligning to TRBD1. The V gene's germline CDR1 is LNHNV and CDR2 YYDKDF (reference sequence). This CDR3 has 14 residues. J lost 2 bases, V lost 5 bases, and 4 bases had no gene match. The CDR3 nucleotides are TGTGCCACCAGCCGGCGACAGGGGGCCTACGAGCAGTACTTC. Translated: CATSRRQGAYEQYF. The variable domain in full, with the rest retrieved from reference TRBV15 and TRBJ2-7, is DAMVIQNPRYQVTQFGKPVTLSCSQTLNHNVMYWYQQKSSQAPKLLFHYYDKDFNNEADTPDNFQSRRPNTSFCFLDIRSPGLGDTAMYLCATSRRQGAYEQYFGPGTRLTVT.

This clonotype was seen more than once but under ten times. The J gene is TRBJ1-2, the V gene TRBV27, with 8 bases that match TRBD1. Trimming removed 3 bases from V and 9 bases from J; junction bases left unmatched: 6. Germline V gene sequence: CDR1 MNHEY, CDR2 SMNVEV (reference sequence). This CDR3 region has 13 residues. The CDR3 DNA is TGTGCCAGCAGTTTTGCAGGGGGCAGGAGCTACACCTTC. Amino acids: CASSFAGGRSYTF.

V is TRBV27 and J is TRBJ2-7, with 9 bases matching TRBD1. This CDR3 region has 15 residues. V was clipped by 3 bases and J by 3 bases; unmatched bases: 6. The germline CDR1 and CDR2 sequences are MNHEY and SMNVEV (reference sequence). CDR3 sequence: CASSFAQGAFYEQYF. The CDR3 DNA is TGTGCCAGCAGTTTTGCACAGGGGGCTTTCTACGAGCAGTACTTC.

This clonotype was recorded only once. V and J are TRBV7-9 and TRBJ2-1, with D perhaps being TRBD1 or TRBD2 (5 bases each). V was clipped by 7 bases and J by 4 bases, with 14 bases between them. The CDR3 has 14 residues. Germline V gives CDR1 SEHNR, CDR2 FQNEAQ (reference sequence). As DNA, the CDR3 is TGTGCCAGCACCCCAGGGAGCGGATACAATGAGCAGTTCTTC. Protein: CASTPGSGYNEQFF. The whole variable domain, remainder taken from reference TRBV7-9 and TRBJ2-1, is DTGVSQNPRHKITKRGQNVTFRCDPISEHNRLYWYRQTLGQGPEFLTYFQNEAQLEKSRLLSDRFSAERPKGSFSTLEIQRTEQGDSAMYLCASTPGSGYNEQFFGPGTRLTVL.

The chain joins TRBV11-2 to TRBJ2-3; 9 bases line up with TRBD2. The CDR3 has 15 amino acids. The germline V gene encodes CDR1 SGHAT and CDR2 FQNNGV. J lost 1 base, V lost 5 bases, and 4 bases had no gene match. CDR3 residues: CASSGRLAGTDTQYF. CDR3 DNA sequence: TGTGCCAGCAGCGGGCGACTAGCGGGCACAGATACGCAGTATTTT.

The V and J genes are TRBV27 and TRBJ2-7, with 7 bases fitting TRBD2. The V segment lost 3 bases and the J segment 2 bases; nucleotides outside the gene matches: 7. Germline loops: CDR1 MNHEY, CDR2 SMNVEV (reference sequence). The CDR3 extends over 15 amino acids. CDR3 in amino acids: CASSFGAGIPYEQYF. The CDR3 DNA follows: TGTGCCAGCAGTTTCGGAGCGGGAATCCCCTACGAGCAGTACTTC.